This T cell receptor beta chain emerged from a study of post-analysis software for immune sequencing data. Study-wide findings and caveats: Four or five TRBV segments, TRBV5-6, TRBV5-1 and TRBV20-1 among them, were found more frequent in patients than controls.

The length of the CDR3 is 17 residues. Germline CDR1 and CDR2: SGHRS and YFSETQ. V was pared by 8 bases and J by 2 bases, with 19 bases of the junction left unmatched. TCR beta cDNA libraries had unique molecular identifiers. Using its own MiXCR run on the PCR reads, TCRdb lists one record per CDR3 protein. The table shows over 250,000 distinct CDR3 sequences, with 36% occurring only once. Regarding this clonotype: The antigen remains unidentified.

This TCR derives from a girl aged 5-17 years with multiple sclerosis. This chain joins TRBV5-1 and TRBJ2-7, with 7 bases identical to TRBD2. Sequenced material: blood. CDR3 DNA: TGCGCCAGTTCCCAAACGCCATCTAGCGGACCTGCCTACGAGCAGTACTTC. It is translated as CASSQTPSSGPAYEQYF.